These T cell receptor beta chains were read from a single sample in a study of Ad26.COV2.S vaccination and SARS-CoV-2 variants. Clones were sequenced by immunoSEQ multiplex PCR, and TCRdb holds only the in-frame ones, with some missing. The sample records 400,000 to 450,000 clones, about 92% being singletons. The specimen comprised peripheral blood, sampled in a trial of Ad26.COV2.S vaccine versus placebo. These receptors came from a person aged 18-65 years who received the Ad26.COV2.S COVID-19 vaccine or a placebo. Both conserved end residues are part of each CDR3. The D gene is left open where the match is weak. Clone size is shown for a subset of rows, as once, few, many or a class of expanded clone.

CDR3aa: CASSPLWTGTYEQYF
CDR3nt: TGTGCCAGCAGCCCCCTCTGGACAGGAACCTACGAGCAGTACTTC
abundance: NA
v_gene: TRBV7-2
j_gene: TRBJ2-7
d_gene: TRBD1

CDR3aa: CSVSTVNTEAFF
CDR3nt: TGCAGCGTTTCGACGGTGAACACTGAAGCTTTCTTT
abundance: NA
v_gene: TRBV29-1
j_gene: TRBJ1-1
d_gene: NA

CDR3aa: CASSLFQGGTEAFF
CDR3nt: TGTGCCAGCAGCTTATTTCAGGGTGGGACTGAAGCTTTCTTT
abundance: NA
v_gene: TRBV7-2
j_gene: TRBJ1-1
d_gene: NA

CDR3aa: CASSGRDNYNEQFF
CDR3nt: TGCGCCAGCAGCGGCCGGGACAACTACAATGAGCAGTTCTTC
abundance: once
v_gene: TRBV5-1
j_gene: TRBJ2-1
d_gene: NA

CDR3aa: CASGQGAKTEAFF
CDR3nt: TGTGCCAGCGGACAGGGGGCGAAAACTGAAGCTTTCTTT
abundance: NA
v_gene: TRBV11-2
j_gene: TRBJ1-1
d_gene: TRBD1

CDR3aa: CASSSREGAHGYTF
CDR3nt: TGTGCCAGCAGCTCCAGGGAGGGGGCTCATGGCTACACCTTC
abundance: NA
v_gene: TRBV7-9
j_gene: TRBJ1-2
d_gene: TRBD1

CDR3aa: CASSFSSSYNEQFF
CDR3nt: TGTGCCAGCAGCTTCTCGAGCTCCTACAATGAGCAGTTCTTC
abundance: NA
v_gene: TRBV7-8
j_gene: TRBJ2-1
d_gene: NA

CDR3aa: CASKGQGQGTEAFF
CDR3nt: TGTGCCAGTAAGGGACAGGGGCAAGGGACTGAAGCTTTCTTT
abundance: few
v_gene: TRBV19
j_gene: TRBJ1-1
d_gene: TRBD1

CDR3aa: CASSERTSGGSTEYNEQFF
CDR3nt: TGTGCCAGCAGCGAGAGGACTAGCGGGGGGTCGACAGAATACAATGAGCAGTTCTTC
abundance: NA
v_gene: TRBV9
j_gene: TRBJ2-1
d_gene: TRBD2

CDR3aa: CASSLAGRMNTEAFF
CDR3nt: TGTGCCAGCAGCTTAGCTGGCAGAATGAACACTGAAGCTTTCTTT
abundance: NA
v_gene: TRBV7-9
j_gene: TRBJ1-1
d_gene: NA

CDR3aa: CASSLTTGPDTQYF
CDR3nt: TGTGCCAGCAGCTTGACGACAGGGCCAGATACGCAGTATTTT
abundance: few
v_gene: TRBV5-4
j_gene: TRBJ2-3
d_gene: TRBD1

CDR3aa: CAWERDRASPEAFF
CDR3nt: TGTGCCTGGGAGAGAGACAGGGCTTCCCCTGAAGCTTTCTTT
abundance: NA
v_gene: TRBV30
j_gene: TRBJ1-1
d_gene: TRBD1

CDR3aa: CASTSGHEQYF
CDR3nt: TGCGCCAGCACCTCTGGGCACGAGCAGTACTTC
abundance: NA
v_gene: TRBV10-1
j_gene: TRBJ2-7
d_gene: NA

CDR3aa: CASSTQGGWGTEAFF
CDR3nt: TGCGCCAGCAGCACCCAGGGCGGATGGGGCACTGAAGCTTTCTTT
abundance: NA
v_gene: TRBV5-1
j_gene: TRBJ1-1
d_gene: NA

CDR3aa: CASSMRPTGELFF
CDR3nt: TGTGCCAGTAGTATGAGGCCCACCGGGGAGCTGTTTTTT
abundance: NA
v_gene: TRBV19
j_gene: TRBJ2-2
d_gene: NA

CDR3aa: CASSGSLAGNTIYF
CDR3nt: TGCGCCAGCAGTGGTTCTCTTGCCGGAAACACCATATATTTT
abundance: NA
v_gene: TRBV4-1
j_gene: TRBJ1-3
d_gene: NA

CDR3aa: CASRTTGVRQPQHF
CDR3nt: TGTGCCAGCAGAACAACAGGGGTTAGACAGCCCCAGCATTTT
abundance: once
v_gene: TRBV27
j_gene: TRBJ1-5
d_gene: TRBD1

CDR3aa: CASSLQGATEAFF
CDR3nt: TGTGCCAGCAGTTTACAGGGTGCCACTGAAGCTTTCTTT
abundance: NA
v_gene: TRBV27
j_gene: TRBJ1-1
d_gene: NA

CDR3aa: CASSYPGQGREKLFF
CDR3nt: TGTGCCAGCAGTTACCCGGGACAGGGTCGAGAAAAACTGTTTTTT
abundance: once
v_gene: TRBV6-6
j_gene: TRBJ1-4
d_gene: TRBD1

CDR3aa: CASSRDRGPGELFF
CDR3nt: TGTGCCAGCTCGAGAGACAGGGGCCCCGGGGAGCTGTTTTTT
abundance: NA
v_gene: TRBV18
j_gene: TRBJ2-2
d_gene: TRBD1

CDR3aa: CASSLWGAGTDTQYF
CDR3nt: TGTGCCAGCAGCCTTTGGGGAGCTGGCACAGATACGCAGTATTTT
abundance: NA
v_gene: TRBV14
j_gene: TRBJ2-3
d_gene: NA

CDR3aa: CASSAYGTGYEKLFF
CDR3nt: TGTGCCAGCAGCGCCTACGGGACAGGGTATGAAAAACTGTTTTTT
abundance: NA
v_gene: TRBV9
j_gene: TRBJ1-4
d_gene: TRBD1

CDR3aa: CASSLASLGKNIQYF
CDR3nt: TGCGCCAGCAGCTTGGCGAGTCTCGGCAAAAACATTCAGTACTTC
abundance: NA
v_gene: TRBV5-1
j_gene: TRBJ2-4
d_gene: NA

CDR3aa: CATNPPIGGNTDTQYF
CDR3nt: TGTGCCACTAATCCCCCAATTGGGGGGAACACAGATACGCAGTATTTT
abundance: NA
v_gene: TRBV19
j_gene: TRBJ2-3
d_gene: NA

CDR3aa: CASEQGFEQYF
CDR3nt: TGTGCCAGCGAACAGGGGTTCGAGCAGTACTTC
abundance: NA
v_gene: TRBV2
j_gene: TRBJ2-7
d_gene: TRBD1

CDR3aa: CASSPRGQRHTDTQYF
CDR3nt: TGTGCCAGCTCACCGAGGGGACAGAGGCACACAGATACGCAGTATTTT
abundance: NA
v_gene: TRBV18
j_gene: TRBJ2-3
d_gene: TRBD1

CDR3aa: CASSLLLEQYF
CDR3nt: TGTGCCAGCAGTTTGCTGCTCGAGCAGTACTTC
abundance: NA
v_gene: TRBV28
j_gene: TRBJ2-7
d_gene: NA

CDR3aa: CASSPGLLYEQYF
CDR3nt: TGTGCCAGCAGCCCGGGATTGCTCTACGAGCAGTACTTC
abundance: once
v_gene: TRBV5-5
j_gene: TRBJ2-7
d_gene: NA

CDR3aa: CASSLEGQLYNSPLHF
CDR3nt: TGTGCCAGCAGCTTAGAGGGACAGTTGTATAATTCACCCCTCCACTTT
abundance: few
v_gene: TRBV7-8
j_gene: TRBJ1-6
d_gene: TRBD1

CDR3aa: CAIRHTNTEAFF
CDR3nt: TGTGCCATCAGACACACGAACACTGAAGCTTTCTTT
abundance: NA
v_gene: TRBV10-3
j_gene: TRBJ1-1
d_gene: NA

CDR3aa: CANDPLAGHNEQFF
CDR3nt: TGTGCCAATGATCCACTAGCGGGGCACAATGAGCAGTTCTTC
abundance: NA
v_gene: TRBV5-8
j_gene: TRBJ2-1
d_gene: TRBD2

CDR3aa: CASSLRTGGIKDEQFF
CDR3nt: TGTGCCAGCAGCTTGAGGACAGGGGGCATTAAGGATGAGCAGTTCTTC
abundance: NA
v_gene: TRBV5-6
j_gene: TRBJ2-1
d_gene: TRBD1

CDR3aa: CAWSGSGTGGSGANVLTF
CDR3nt: TGTGCCTGGAGTGGGTCAGGGACAGGGGGCTCTGGGGCCAACGTCCTGACTTTC
abundance: NA
v_gene: TRBV30
j_gene: TRBJ2-6
d_gene: TRBD1

CDR3aa: CASSLKVGQGRNSPLHF
CDR3nt: TGTGCCAGCAGTTTAAAGGTGGGACAGGGGCGGAATTCACCCCTCCACTTT
abundance: NA
v_gene: TRBV27
j_gene: TRBJ1-6
d_gene: TRBD1

CDR3aa: CASSYPSSGVDNGELFF
CDR3nt: TGTGCCAGCAGTTACCCATCTAGCGGGGTGGATAACGGGGAGCTGTTTTTT
abundance: once
v_gene: TRBV6-2/TRBV6-3
j_gene: TRBJ2-2
d_gene: TRBD2

CDR3aa: CASSPGQGMNQPQHF
CDR3nt: TGTGCCAGCTCACCAGGGCAGGGGATGAATCAGCCCCAGCATTTT
abundance: few
v_gene: TRBV18
j_gene: TRBJ1-5
d_gene: NA

CDR3aa: CASSPQGLNTEAFF
CDR3nt: TGTGCCAGCAGCCCCCAGGGGTTGAACACTGAAGCTTTCTTT
abundance: NA
v_gene: TRBV14
j_gene: TRBJ1-1
d_gene: NA

CDR3aa: CASTEGQVAEKLFF
CDR3nt: TGTGCCAGCACCGAGGGGCAGGTAGCTGAAAAACTGTTTTTT
abundance: NA
v_gene: TRBV13
j_gene: TRBJ1-4
d_gene: NA

CDR3aa: CASSPNSQVSSYNEQFF
CDR3nt: TGTGCCAGCTCACCAAATTCACAGGTGAGCTCCTACAATGAGCAGTTCTTC
abundance: NA
v_gene: TRBV18
j_gene: TRBJ2-1
d_gene: NA

CDR3aa: CASSQVRLGSGGLQETQYF
CDR3nt: TGCGCCAGCAGCCAAGTTCGGCTAGGCAGCGGGGGGTTACAAGAGACCCAGTACTTC
abundance: NA
v_gene: TRBV4-3
j_gene: TRBJ2-5
d_gene: TRBD2

CDR3aa: CASTPKTGNEQFF
CDR3nt: TGTGCCAGTACCCCCAAAACGGGCAATGAGCAGTTCTTC
abundance: NA
v_gene: TRBV19
j_gene: TRBJ2-1
d_gene: NA

CDR3aa: CASSAQGLAGQETQYF
CDR3nt: TGTGCCAGCAGCGCCCAGGGACTAGCGGGCCAAGAGACCCAGTACTTC
abundance: NA
v_gene: TRBV7-2
j_gene: TRBJ2-5
d_gene: TRBD2

CDR3aa: CASSLSDRGVLYGYTF
CDR3nt: TGTGCCAGCAGCTTATCGGACAGGGGAGTCCTCTATGGCTACACCTTC
abundance: NA
v_gene: TRBV7-8
j_gene: TRBJ1-2
d_gene: TRBD1

CDR3aa: CSVSGQAAFYEQYF
CDR3nt: TGCAGCGTTTCTGGACAGGCGGCCTTCTACGAGCAGTACTTC
abundance: NA
v_gene: TRBV29-1
j_gene: TRBJ2-7
d_gene: TRBD1

CDR3aa: CASSDSGTHSGNTIYF
CDR3nt: TGTGCCAGCAGCGACTCAGGGACTCACTCTGGAAACACCATATATTTT
abundance: NA
v_gene: TRBV27
j_gene: TRBJ1-3
d_gene: NA